The TCR beta chain under discussion was sequenced for a study of blood T cell repertoires in COVID-19. Profiling relied on immunoSEQ multiplex PCR, and the TCRdb table lists in-frame clones only, not all of them. The sample holds some 280,000 clones, roughly 80% seen once. This CDR3 contains 16 residues. Germline values: CDR1 SGDLS, CDR2 YYNGEE. V lost 0 bases to trimming and J lost 6 bases; unmatched junction nucleotides: 6. Sequencing input: peripheral blood. The receptor was isolated from a woman aged 45 to 65 with active or convalescent COVID-19. The chain couples TRBV9 to TRBJ2-1; 10 bases agree with TRBD2. CDR3 amino acids: CASSVASGSPSNEQFF. DNA for the CDR3: TGTGCCAGCAGCGTAGCTAGCGGGAGTCCTTCCAATGAGCAGTTCTTC.